These 21 T cell receptor beta chains originate from one sample sequenced in a study of shared clonotypes between healthy human individuals. This table comes from immunoSEQ multiplex PCR, and its TCRdb copy is limited to in-frame clones, with some not included. The repertoire includes about 2 million clones, just under 95% of them detected once, and about 1.1% sits in the top ten. CD45RO-negative CD8 cells positively selected for CCR7 made up the naive population, which excluded terminally differentiated effector memory CD45RA+ cells. Material for sequencing was naive CD8+ T cells sorted from blood. The receptors shown here come from a man between 18 and 35 years old in good health.

This chain connects TRBV11-2 to TRBJ1-4; no clear D gene. CDR3 length equals 14 residues. The germline V gene has CDR1 SGHAT and CDR2 FQNNGV. V was trimmed by 4 bases and J by 4 bases, leaving 10 bases between them. As DNA, the CDR3 is TGTGCCAGCAGCTCCCCAGTGATTAATGAAAAACTGTTTTTT. This encodes CASSSPVINEKLFF. The complete variable domain, with remaining parts taken from reference TRBV11-2 and TRBJ1-4, reads EAGVAQSPRYKIIEKRQSVAFWCNPISGHATLYWYQQILGQGPKLLIQFQNNGVVDDSQLPKDRFSAERLKGVDSTLKIQPAKLEDSAVYLCASSSPVINEKLFFGSGTQLSVL.

The chain uses TRBV7-9 and TRBJ1-2; TRBD1 is a possible D gene (5 bases). In germline, CDR1 is SEHNR, CDR2 FQNEAQ (reference sequence). Trimming cost V 10 bases and J 2 bases, with 23 bases left between them. This CDR3 is 16 amino acids long. The CDR3 DNA reads TGTGCCACCCTAATAGAAGGCCAGGGCTTCAACTATGGCTACACCTTC. Translated: CATLIEGQGFNYGYTF. Full variable domain (rest looked up from reference TRBV7-9 and TRBJ1-2): DTGVSQNPRHKITKRGQNVTFRCDPISEHNRLYWYRQTLGQGPEFLTYFQNEAQLEKSRLLSDRFSAERPKGSFSTLEIQRTEQGDSAMYLCATLIEGQGFNYGYTFGSGTRLTVV.

This rearrangement joins TRBV19 to TRBJ2-7, with D maybe TRBD2 (6 bases). The V gene lost 2 bases and the J gene lost 3 bases, with 8 bases spanning the gap. CDR3 size: 13 residues. Germline V gives CDR1 LNHDA, CDR2 SQIVND (reference sequence). Written as DNA, the CDR3 is TGTGCCAGTAGTATAATGGGGGGCTACGAGCAGTACTTC. Translation: CASSIMGGYEQYF.

This rearrangement joins TRBV6-1 to TRBJ1-5, with D possibly being TRBD1 (6 bases). Trimming took off 8 bases at V and 1 base at J, with 12 bases between the two ends. CDR1 is MNHNS, CDR2 SASEGT, per germline. This CDR3 is built from 14 residues. DNA of the CDR3: TGTGCCAGCGAGTTCAGGGGAAGCAATCAGCCCCAGCATTTT. Its protein is CASEFRGSNQPQHF.

The J gene is TRBJ2-7, the V gene TRBV7-6; the match to TRBD2 covers 9 bases. Germline V gives CDR1 SGHVS, CDR2 FNYEAQ. The CDR3 has 19 amino acids. With V trimmed by 1 base and J by 4 bases, 17 bases remained unmatched. CDR3 residues: CASSLGAGVAGERVYEQYF. The CDR3 DNA sequence: TGTGCCAGCAGCTTAGGGGCCGGGGTAGCGGGAGAAAGGGTATACGAGCAGTACTTC.

This clone was found a few times. The CDR3 reads CASRSGISAYGYTF. The DNA of the CDR3 is TGTGCCAGCAGATCAGGGATCTCGGCATATGGCTACACCTTC. V is TRBV2 and J is TRBJ1-2; D possibly corresponds to TRBD1 (5 bases). CDR1 and CDR2 (germline): SNHLY, FYNNEI. This CDR3 spans 14 amino acids. V lost 6 bases, J lost 5 bases, and 16 bases lay in between.

For the CDR3, the DNA is TGCGCCAGCAGCTTGGGCGGCATGGAAAATTCACCCCTCCACTTT. Translation: CASSLGGMENSPLHF. V and J are TRBV5-1 and TRBJ1-6; D not certain. The CDR3 contains 15 residues. The germline gives CDR1 SGHRS, CDR2 YFSETQ. The germline V and J ends were trimmed by 0 bases and 7 bases, with 11 bases remaining between them. Using reference TRBV5-1 and TRBJ1-6 for the parts outside the CDR3, the full variable domain is KAGVTQTPRYLIKTRGQQVTLSCSPISGHRSVSWYQQTPGQGLQFLFEYFSETQRNKGNFPGRFSGRQFSNSRSEMNVSTLELGDSALYLCASSLGGMENSPLHFGNGTRLTVT.

The chain employs TRBV10-2 and TRBJ2-5; the D gene is possibly TRBD2 (6 bases). CDR3 length: 14 amino acids. V lost 6 bases to trimming and J lost 5 bases, with 16 bases between them. Looked up from germline, CDR1 is WSHSY and CDR2 is SAAADI. CDR3 protein: CASSIVGREETQYF. The CDR3 DNA sequence: TGCGCCAGCAGCATAGTAGGTCGGGAGGAGACCCAGTACTTC.

The CDR3 is CASRPLTYNEQFF. The CDR3 DNA is TGTGCCAGCAGACCGTTAACCTACAATGAGCAGTTCTTC. This sequence joins TRBV27 and TRBJ2-1; no definite D call. The germline gives CDR1 MNHEY, CDR2 SMNVEV (reference sequence). The ends were cut back, 6 bases at V and 2 bases at J, with 8 bases in the middle. The CDR3 length is 13 residues.

The chain is built from TRBV30 and TRBJ2-3, with TRBD2 matching 7 bases. V shed 4 bases and J 3 bases; nucleotides not matched to a gene: 19. This CDR3 is built from 18 residues. Looked up from germline, CDR1 is GTSNPN and CDR2 is SVGIG (reference sequence). CDR3 DNA sequence: TGTGCCTGGAAAGGTCTAGCGGAGGCCCTTTGGGAGACAGATACGCAGTATTTT. It is translated as CAWKGLAEALWETDTQYF. Full variable domain (outside the CDR3, taken from reference TRBV30 and TRBJ2-3): SQTIHQWPATLVQPVGSPLSLECTVEGTSNPNLYWYRQAAGRGLQLLFYSVGIGQISSEVPQNLSASRPQDRQFILSSKKLLLSDSGFYLCAWKGLAEALWETDTQYFGPGTRLTVL.

A remark on this clone: Other DNA sequences in the same sample also yield this CDR3. The chain recombines TRBV5-1 with TRBJ2-7; D is ambiguous. The ends were cut back, 1 base at V and 2 bases at J, with 7 bases in the middle. This CDR3 region has 13 residues. Germline CDR1 and CDR2: SGHRS and YFSETQ. The CDR3 nucleotides read TGCGCCAGCAGCTTGACAGACCCCTACGAGCAGTACTTC. Protein: CASSLTDPYEQYF.

The genes are TRBV4-3 and TRBJ1-6; D not resolved. This CDR3 spans 14 amino acids. Trimming removed 0 bases at V and 4 bases at J, with 4 bases between. Per germline, CDR1 LGHNA and CDR2 YSLEER. Here the CDR3 reads CASSQDGYNSPLHF. The CDR3 DNA sequence: TGCGCCAGCAGCCAAGACGGTTATAATTCACCCCTCCACTTT.

The chain combines TRBV2 with TRBJ2-4; TRBD1 might be the D (6 bases). Trimming pared 1 base from V and 0 bases from J, leaving 19 bases between. Germline V gives CDR1 SNHLY, CDR2 FYNNEI. The CDR3 is 19 residues long. The CDR3: CASSEEGVGTGLAKNIQYF. In DNA form, the CDR3 reads TGTGCCAGCAGTGAAGAAGGAGTGGGAACAGGGCTAGCCAAAAACATTCAGTACTTC.

The chain's CDR3 is CASRPRDLNEQFF. The CDR3 nucleotides read TGTGCCAGCAGGCCCCGGGACTTAAATGAGCAGTTCTTC. This chain connects TRBV6-1 to TRBJ2-1; D might be TRBD2 (6 bases). CDR3 length: 13 amino acids. V dropped 6 bases and J dropped 7 bases, with 13 bases sitting between them. Germline lookup yields CDR1 MNHNS and CDR2 SASEGT.

The V call is TRBV5-4, the J call TRBJ2-7; maybe TRBD2 (6 bases). CDR3 length: 13 amino acids. CDR1 and CDR2 from the germline V gene are SGHNT and YYREEE (reference sequence). Trimming shortened V by 4 bases and J by 2 bases, and 10 bases separated the two germline ends. The CDR3 loop is CASSEGTAYEQYF. CDR3 bases: TGTGCCAGCAGCGAGGGGACTGCCTACGAGCAGTACTTC.

This clone was detected only once. The rearrangement uses TRBV11-3 and TRBJ2-7; D gene ambiguous. V gave up 5 bases and J gave up 2 bases, with 13 bases separating them. The germline V gene encodes CDR1 SGHNT and CDR2 YENEEA. This CDR3 has 14 residues. The CDR3 coding sequence is TGTGCCAGCAGCCCCGGGCCAGAAACCTACGAGCAGTACTTC. It codes for CASSPGPETYEQYF.

CDR3 DNA sequence: TGTGCCAGCAGGCCGACTAGTGATGCTAGCACAGATACGCAGTATTTT. As protein: CASRPTSDASTDTQYF. The V call is TRBV5-4, the J call TRBJ2-3, with D maybe TRBD2 (6 bases). The germline V gene has CDR1 SGHNT and CDR2 YYREEE (reference sequence). V lost 5 bases and J lost 0, with 16 bases in between. CDR3 length: 16 amino acids.

This chain uses TRBV27 with TRBJ2-1, with D perhaps matching TRBD2 (5 bases). Germline V gene data show CDR1 as MNHEY and CDR2 as SMNVEV (reference sequence). V was clipped by 2 bases and J by 11 bases, with 22 bases between them. This CDR3 region has 16 residues. Here the CDR3 reads CASSLIGPRTRLQQFF. The CDR3 nucleotides read TGTGCCAGCAGTTTAATTGGACCAAGAACTAGGCTCCAGCAGTTCTTC.

V and J are TRBV6-1 and TRBJ1-2, with D maybe TRBD1 (6 bases). This CDR3 comprises 13 residues. CDR1 is MNHNS, CDR2 SASEGT, per germline. Trimming removed 1 base from V and 7 bases from J, with 10 bases in between. The CDR3 loop is CASSEGTEGGYTF. The CDR3 nucleotides are TGTGCCAGCAGTGAAGGGACAGAGGGTGGCTACACCTTC.

V gene TRBV4-1 combines with J gene TRBJ1-1; 7 bases map to TRBD1. The germline gives CDR1 MGHRA, CDR2 YSYEKL. After removal of 1 base from V and 1 base from J, the junction contained 6 bases not matched to a gene. CDR3 length: 16 amino acids. Here the CDR3 reads CASSQGTRTGNTEAFF. CDR3 bases: TGCGCCAGCAGCCAAGGAACTAGGACAGGGAACACTGAAGCTTTCTTT.

The table lists this clone with a few counts. Within the sample, other DNA sequences also encode this same CDR3. This chain links TRBV12-5 with TRBJ2-7, with D uncertain. The CDR3 has 11 amino acids. CDR1 LGHNT and CDR2 FRNRAP come from the germline V gene. V lost 6 bases, J lost 3 bases, and 6 bases lay in between. The chain's CDR3 is CASGLGYEQYF. Here the CDR3 DNA reads TGTGCTAGTGGCCTAGGCTACGAGCAGTACTTC.